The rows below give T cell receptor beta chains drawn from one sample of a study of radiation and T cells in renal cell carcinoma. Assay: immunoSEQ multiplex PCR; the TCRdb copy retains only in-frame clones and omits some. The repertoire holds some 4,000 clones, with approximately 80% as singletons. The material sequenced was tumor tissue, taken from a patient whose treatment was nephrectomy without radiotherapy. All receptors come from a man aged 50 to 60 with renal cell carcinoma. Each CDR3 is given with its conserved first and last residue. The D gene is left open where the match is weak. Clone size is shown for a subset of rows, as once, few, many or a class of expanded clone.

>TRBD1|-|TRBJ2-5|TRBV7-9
TGTGCCAGCAGCTTAACGGACAGGGGGAAAGAGACCCAGTACTTC
CASSLTDRGKETQYF
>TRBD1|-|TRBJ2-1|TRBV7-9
TGTGCCAGCAGCTCCTCCGAAGACAGGGCGGAATACAATGAGCAGTTCTTC
CASSSSEDRAEYNEQFF
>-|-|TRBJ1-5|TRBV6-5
TGTGCCAGCAGCTCCGAAAATAGCAATCAGCCCCAGCATTTT
CASSSENSNQPQHF
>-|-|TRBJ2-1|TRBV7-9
TGTGCCAGCAGCTTAGGCCTAGTTGGGGGTGAGCAGTTCTTC
CASSLGLVGGEQFF
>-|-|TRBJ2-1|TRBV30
TGTGCCTGGAGACGGTCCAATGAGCAGTTCTTC
CAWRRSNEQFF
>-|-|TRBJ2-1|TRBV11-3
TGTGCCAGCAGCCACGGCGAGGAGCAGTTCTTC
CASSHGEEQFF
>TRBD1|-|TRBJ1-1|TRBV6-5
TGTGCCAGCAGACGACAGGGGTCTTCGAACACTGAAGCTTTCTTT
CASRRQGSSNTEAFF
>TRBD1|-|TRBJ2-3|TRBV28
TGTGCCAGCAGTTCAGGACAGGGCTCAGATACGCAGTATTTT
CASSSGQGSDTQYF
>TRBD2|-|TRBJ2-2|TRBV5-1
TGCGCCAGCAGCTATGACGGGACTAGCCTAAACACCGGGGAGCTGTTTTTT
CASSYDGTSLNTGELFF
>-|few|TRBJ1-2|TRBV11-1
TGTGCCAGCAGTCCGACACGCTCCTATGGCTACACCTTC
CASSPTRSYGYTF